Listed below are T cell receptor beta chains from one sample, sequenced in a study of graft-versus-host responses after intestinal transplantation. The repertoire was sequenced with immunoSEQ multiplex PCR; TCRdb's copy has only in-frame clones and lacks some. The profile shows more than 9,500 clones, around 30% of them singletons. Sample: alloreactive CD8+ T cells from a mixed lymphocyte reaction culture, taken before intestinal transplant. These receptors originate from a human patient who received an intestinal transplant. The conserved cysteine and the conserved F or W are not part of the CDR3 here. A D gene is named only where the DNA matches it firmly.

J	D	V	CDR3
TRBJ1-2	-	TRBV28	ASSFGRVLYGYT
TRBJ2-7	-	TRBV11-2	ASSFGTASYEQY
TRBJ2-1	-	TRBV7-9	ASSLTGSSYNEQF
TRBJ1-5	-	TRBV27	ASREFNQPQH
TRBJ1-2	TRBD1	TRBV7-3	ASSSTGAYGYT
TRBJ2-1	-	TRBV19	ATDDGGFGNEQF
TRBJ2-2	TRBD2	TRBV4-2	ASSQGRESTGELF
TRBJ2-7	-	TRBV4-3	ASSQVTGSGYEQY
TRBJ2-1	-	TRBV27	ASSLAGRNEQF
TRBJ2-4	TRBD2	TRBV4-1	ASSQDSSSGRGRENIQY